This TCR beta chain was identified during a study of multiple sclerosis patients with progressive multifocal leukoencephalopathy. Study information: The control group, sampled over time, had multiple sclerosis, received natalizumab and did not develop PML. Study-wide results and limits: Before and during natalizumab, the clones expanded at PML already existed.

A note on this clone: Its antigen is still unknown.

The assay was immunoSEQ multiplex PCR, and TCRdb's table has in-frame clones only and misses some. The table lists about 32,000 clones, 92% of them singletons. The time point was: before natalizumab initiation. All PML patients were female, and all patients had earlier interferon beta. The V end lost 6 bases, the J end lost 7 bases, and 18 bases lay between the germline ends. The CDR3 is 14 residues long. Germline V gives CDR1 SNHLY, CDR2 FYNNEI. This TCR was recovered from a man aged 30 to 39 with multiple sclerosis. The sequenced material came from PBMCs. This rearrangement joins TRBV2 to TRBJ1-1; TRBD1 might be the D (6 bases). The CDR3: CASSQETGTFEAFF. The CDR3 nucleotides read TGTGCCAGCAGCCAGGAGACAGGAACCTTTGAAGCTTTCTTT.